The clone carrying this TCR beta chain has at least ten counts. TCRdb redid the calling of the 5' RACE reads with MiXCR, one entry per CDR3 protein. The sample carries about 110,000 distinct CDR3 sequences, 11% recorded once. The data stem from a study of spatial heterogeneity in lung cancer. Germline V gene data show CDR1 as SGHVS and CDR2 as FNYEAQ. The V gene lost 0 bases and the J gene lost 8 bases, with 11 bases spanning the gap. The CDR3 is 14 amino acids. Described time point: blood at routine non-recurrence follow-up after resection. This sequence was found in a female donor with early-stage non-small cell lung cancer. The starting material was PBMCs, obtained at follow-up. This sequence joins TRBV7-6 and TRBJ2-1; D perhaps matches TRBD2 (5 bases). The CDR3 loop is CASSLARASDEQFF. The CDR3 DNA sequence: TGTGCCAGCAGCTTAGCGAGGGCTTCCGATGAGCAGTTCTTC.